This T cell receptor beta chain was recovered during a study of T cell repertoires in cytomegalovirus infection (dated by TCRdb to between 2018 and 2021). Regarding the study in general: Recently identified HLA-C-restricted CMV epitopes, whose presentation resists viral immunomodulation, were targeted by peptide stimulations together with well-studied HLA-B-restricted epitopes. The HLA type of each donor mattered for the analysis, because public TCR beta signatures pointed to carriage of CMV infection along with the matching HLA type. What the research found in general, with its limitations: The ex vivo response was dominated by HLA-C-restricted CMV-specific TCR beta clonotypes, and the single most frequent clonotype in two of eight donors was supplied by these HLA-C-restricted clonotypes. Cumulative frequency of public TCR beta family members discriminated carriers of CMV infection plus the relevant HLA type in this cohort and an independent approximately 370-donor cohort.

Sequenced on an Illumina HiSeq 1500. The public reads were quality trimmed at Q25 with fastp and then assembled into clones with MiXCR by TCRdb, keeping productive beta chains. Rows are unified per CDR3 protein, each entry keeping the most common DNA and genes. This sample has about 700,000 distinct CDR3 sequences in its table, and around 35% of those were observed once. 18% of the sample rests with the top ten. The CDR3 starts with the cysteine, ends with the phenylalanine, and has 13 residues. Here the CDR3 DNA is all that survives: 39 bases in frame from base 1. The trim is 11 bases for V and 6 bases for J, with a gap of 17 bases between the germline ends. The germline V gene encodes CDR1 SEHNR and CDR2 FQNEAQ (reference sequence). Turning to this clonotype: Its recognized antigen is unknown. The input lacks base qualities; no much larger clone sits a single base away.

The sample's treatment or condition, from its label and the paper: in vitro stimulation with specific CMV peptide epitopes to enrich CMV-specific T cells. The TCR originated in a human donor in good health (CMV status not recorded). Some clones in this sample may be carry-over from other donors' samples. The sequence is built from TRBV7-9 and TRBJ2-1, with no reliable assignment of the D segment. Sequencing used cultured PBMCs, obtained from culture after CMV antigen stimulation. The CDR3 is CASNGILVNEQFF. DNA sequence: TGTGCCTCCAACGGAATCCTAGTCAATGAGCAGTTCTTC. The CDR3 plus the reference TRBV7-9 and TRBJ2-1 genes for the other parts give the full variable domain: DTGVSQNPRHKITKRGQNVTFRCDPISEHNRLYWYRQTLGQGPEFLTYFQNEAQLEKSRLLSDRFSAERPKGSFSTLEIQRTEQGDSAMYLCASNGILVNEQFFGPGTRLTVL.